Listed here are 32 T cell receptor beta chains from one sample, sequenced in a study of shared clonotypes between healthy human individuals. It was CD45RO-negative cells, positively selected for CCR7, that made up naive CD8 cells, with terminally differentiated effector memory CD45RA+ cells excluded. Method: immunoSEQ multiplex PCR; TCRdb's copy keeps in-frame clones and lacks some. The sample yields roughly 570,000 clones, 98% seen once. Sequenced material: naive CD8+ T cells sorted from blood. The receptors shown here come from a young man in good health.

V is TRBV10-3 and J is TRBJ2-5; D is possibly TRBD1 (6 bases). The germline gives CDR1 ENHRY, CDR2 SYGVKD. Between the trimmed V and J ends, which lost 4 bases and 1 base, there was a span of 16 bases. The CDR3 is 16 amino acids. The CDR3 loop reads CAISASSDRTQETQYF. CDR3 nucleotide sequence: TGTGCCATCAGTGCTTCGTCCGACAGGACCCAAGAGACCCAGTACTTC.

CDR3 in amino acids: CASSLAEGYEQYF. CDR3 bases: TGTGCCAGCAGCTTAGCGGAGGGATACGAGCAGTACTTC. V is TRBV7-9 and J is TRBJ2-7; TRBD2 might be the D (6 bases). The CDR3 has 13 residues. Germline V lookup: CDR1 SEHNR, CDR2 FQNEAQ (reference sequence). Trimming removed 0 bases at V and 4 bases at J, with 7 bases between.

The chain joins TRBV5-4 to TRBJ2-1, with 13 positions matching TRBD2. The germline CDR1 and CDR2 sequences are SGHNT and YYREEE (reference sequence). V lost 0 bases, J lost 4 bases, and 10 bases stayed unmatched. This CDR3 comprises 19 residues. The CDR3 sequence is CASSLEVVPGLAGYNEQFF. Written as DNA, the CDR3 is TGTGCCAGCAGCTTGGAAGTGGTCCCGGGACTAGCGGGATACAATGAGCAGTTCTTC.

The rearrangement uses TRBV28 and TRBJ2-7, with unresolved D. CDR1 is MDHEN and CDR2 is SYDVKM in the germline V gene. The V end was cut by 9 bases, the J end by 0 bases, with 15 bases between. CDR3 size: 14 residues. The CDR3 coding sequence is TGTGCCAGTCAGAGACTCCTGAGCTCCTACGAGCAGTACTTC. It specifies CASQRLLSSYEQYF.

This clone was seen just once. The identical CDR3 is also encoded by other nucleotide sequences in the sample. The chain joins TRBV20-1 to TRBJ1-1; D ambiguous. The V end lost 6 bases, the J end lost 2 bases, and 7 bases lay between the germline ends. Germline V gene lookup returns CDR1 DFQATT and CDR2 SNEGSKA (reference sequence). The CDR3 length is 11 residues. The chain's CDR3 is CSAGLNTEAFF. The CDR3 coding sequence is TGCAGTGCAGGCCTCAACACTGAAGCTTTCTTT.

CDR3: CASTLGTGAFF. CDR3 sequence (DNA): TGTGCCAGCACCCTCGGGACAGGAGCTTTCTTT. The chain employs TRBV6-6 and TRBJ1-1; 8 bases line up with TRBD1. This CDR3 is 11 amino acids long. V lost 7 bases and J lost 10; bases outside the gene matches: 5. Germline V gene data show CDR1 as MNHNY and CDR2 as SVGAGI (reference sequence).

V is TRBV9 and J is TRBJ1-2; maybe TRBD1 (5 bases). Trimming shortened V by 4 bases and J by 1 base, and 8 bases separated the two germline ends. This CDR3 is built from 13 residues. Per germline, CDR1 SGDLS and CDR2 YYNGEE. The CDR3 region has the DNA TGTGCCAGCAGCCACGACAGTAACTATGGCTACACCTTC. Translation: CASSHDSNYGYTF.

The rearrangement links TRBV5-5 to TRBJ2-7; tentative D call: TRBD2 (6 bases). The V gene's germline CDR1 is SGHKS and CDR2 YYEKEE (reference sequence). This CDR3 contains 14 residues. V was trimmed by 4 bases and J by 3 bases, leaving 14 bases between them. CDR3 residues: CASSTSGGNYEQYF. The CDR3 DNA reads as TGTGCCAGCAGCACCTCTGGGGGGAACTACGAGCAGTACTTC.

The rearrangement links TRBV5-5 to TRBJ2-1; 7 bases agree with TRBD2. The V segment lost 4 bases and the J segment 2 bases; nucleotides outside the gene matches: 12. This CDR3 is 17 amino acids long. The germline V gene encodes CDR1 SGHKS and CDR2 YYEKEE (reference sequence). Written as DNA, the CDR3 is TGTGCCAGCAGCCCGTACCTCCCTAGCGGAGCCTACAATGAGCAGTTCTTC. As protein: CASSPYLPSGAYNEQFF.

The chain has TRBV7-6 and TRBJ2-7; 8 bases are a match to TRBD2. Looked up from germline, CDR1 is SGHVS and CDR2 is FNYEAQ. J gave up 1 base and V 1 base, and 3 bases lay outside the gene matches. The CDR3 sequence is 15 residues long. As DNA, the CDR3 is TGTGCCAGCAGCTTAGAACTAGCGGATTCCTACGAGCAGTACTTC. This translates into CASSLELADSYEQYF.

The chain couples TRBV11-3 to TRBJ2-1; possibly TRBD1 for D (5 bases). The length of the CDR3 is 13 residues. With 5 bases removed from V and 6 bases from J, the gap between germline ends came to 11 bases. Germline loops: CDR1 SGHNT, CDR2 YENEEA. The CDR3, as DNA: TGTGCCAGCAGCGTAGGACACGGCAATGAGCAGTTCTTC. Protein: CASSVGHGNEQFF.

CDR3 residues: CASSPPQSSSGANVLTF. CDR3 nucleotide sequence: TGTGCCAGCAGTCCTCCGCAGTCCTCCTCTGGGGCCAACGTCCTGACTTTC. V usage is TRBV28 and J usage is TRBJ2-6; D is uncertain. The CDR3 is 17 amino acids. Trimming left V 5 bases short and J 0 bases short, with 14 bases between. The germline gives CDR1 MDHEN, CDR2 SYDVKM.

The chain uses TRBV4-3 and TRBJ2-7, with D possibly being TRBD2 (5 bases). Germline V gene lookup returns CDR1 LGHNA and CDR2 YSLEER. Between the trimmed V and J ends, which lost 0 bases and 4 bases, there was a span of 10 bases. This CDR3 has 14 residues. The CDR3 DNA reads as TGCGCCAGCAGCCAAGAAAGGACTCGATACGAGCAGTACTTC. Translation: CASSQERTRYEQYF.

The V gene is TRBV27, the J gene TRBJ2-7, with 12 bases fitting TRBD2. The CDR3 contains 17 residues. CDR1 and CDR2 (germline): MNHEY, SMNVEV (reference sequence). Unmatched junction bases numbered 7, after V lost 2 bases and J lost 2 bases. The CDR3 sequence: CASSLVASGRAPYEQYF. CDR3 bases: TGTGCCAGCAGTTTAGTGGCTAGCGGGAGGGCCCCCTACGAGCAGTACTTC.

This chain joins TRBV7-9 and TRBJ2-7; 7 nucleotides agree with TRBD1. CDR1 SEHNR and CDR2 FQNEAQ come from the germline V gene (reference sequence). V gave up 5 bases and J gave up 7 bases; unmatched junction bases: 8. The CDR3 is made up of 13 amino acids. The CDR3 nucleotides are TGTGCCAGCAGCGGGAAGGGGGCGCGGGAGCAGTACTTC. Amino acids: CASSGKGAREQYF.

Here the CDR3 reads CASSLLAGGTGELFF. In DNA form, the CDR3 reads TGTGCCAGCAGCTTATTAGCGGGAGGCACCGGGGAGCTGTTTTTT. This chain joins TRBV11-2 and TRBJ2-2; 10 bases are a match to TRBD2. The ends lost 2 bases at V and 4 bases at J; junction bases unmatched: 1. Per germline, CDR1 SGHAT and CDR2 FQNNGV. This CDR3 region has 15 residues.

This chain links TRBV5-1 with TRBJ1-2; tentative D call: TRBD1 (6 bases). The CDR3 is made up of 14 amino acids. The ends were cut back, 1 base at V and 6 bases at J, with 13 bases in the middle. Germline V gene sequence: CDR1 SGHRS, CDR2 YFSETQ. CDR3: CASSLYAGEDGYTF. The CDR3 DNA follows: TGCGCCAGCAGCTTGTACGCAGGGGAGGATGGCTACACCTTC. The whole variable domain, filled in from reference TRBV5-1 and TRBJ1-2, reads KAGVTQTPRYLIKTRGQQVTLSCSPISGHRSVSWYQQTPGQGLQFLFEYFSETQRNKGNFPGRFSGRQFSNSRSEMNVSTLELGDSALYLCASSLYAGEDGYTFGSGTRLTVV.

CDR3 sequence: CASSLEWGHGEQYF. The CDR3 bases are TGTGCCAGCAGCTTAGAGTGGGGACATGGCGAGCAGTACTTC. The chain couples TRBV7-8 to TRBJ2-7; D may be TRBD1 (6 bases). V shed 1 base and J shed 6 bases, with 13 bases lying between them. The CDR3 totals 14 residues. The germline V gene has CDR1 SGHVS and CDR2 FQNEAQ. The complete variable domain, with remaining parts taken from reference TRBV7-8 and TRBJ2-7, reads GAGVSQSPRYKVAKRGQDVALRCDPISGHVSLFWYQQALGQGPEFLTYFQNEAQLDKSGLPSDRFFAERPEGSVSTLKIQRTQQEDSAVYLCASSLEWGHGEQYFGPGTRLTVT.

The V gene is TRBV4-1, the J gene TRBJ2-1; 7 bases agree with TRBD2. Trimming removed 4 bases from V and 1 base from J; junction bases left unmatched: 1. The CDR3 runs to 14 residues. Germline values: CDR1 MGHRA, CDR2 YSYEKL. The CDR3 region is CASSPAGSYNEQFF. CDR3 DNA sequence: TGCGCCAGCAGCCCAGCGGGATCCTACAATGAGCAGTTCTTC.

The V gene is TRBV13, the J gene TRBJ2-1; 9 bases map to TRBD2. Trimming at V came to 7 bases and at J to 3 bases, leaving 10 bases not matched to a gene. The CDR3 runs 16 residues. CDR1 and CDR2 (germline): PRHDT, FYEKMQ (reference sequence). This CDR3 reads CASKVLAGSFYNEQFF. The CDR3 DNA sequence: TGTGCCAGCAAGGTTCTAGCGGGATCGTTCTACAATGAGCAGTTCTTC. Combining the CDR3 with reference TRBV13 and TRBJ2-1 gives the whole variable domain AAGVIQSPRHLIKEKRETATLKCYPIPRHDTVYWYQQGPGQDPQFLISFYEKMQSDKGSIPDRFSAQQFSDYHSELNMSSLELGDSALYFCASKVLAGSFYNEQFFGPGTRLTVL.

The chain's CDR3 is CASSQDRGGKLYF. In DNA form, the CDR3 reads TGCGCCAGCAGCCAAGATCGGGGAGGAAAGCTGTACTTC. This chain connects TRBV4-3 to TRBJ2-7, with a possible D match to TRBD2 (6 bases). V dropped 0 bases and J dropped 12 bases, with 15 bases sitting between them. In germline, CDR1 is LGHNA, CDR2 YSLEER. The CDR3 sequence is 13 residues long.

V usage is TRBV9 and J usage is TRBJ2-7; possible D gene TRBD1, 6 bases. Germline-derived CDR1 and CDR2 are SGDLS and YYNGEE. This CDR3 is built from 15 residues. Trimming left V 0 bases short and J 7 bases short, with 17 bases between. The CDR3 sequence is CASSVDLGQFEEQYF. CDR3 bases: TGTGCCAGCAGCGTAGATTTAGGACAGTTTGAGGAGCAGTACTTC.

V gene TRBV5-1 combines with J gene TRBJ1-2, with TRBD1 as a possible D gene (6 bases). V was clipped by 7 bases and J by 3 bases, with 13 bases between them. This CDR3 contains 13 residues. Germline CDR1 SGHRS, CDR2 YFSETQ. The CDR3 coding sequence is TGCGCCAGCTCATCACAGGGTGACTATGGCTACACCTTC. Translation: CASSSQGDYGYTF.

Worth noting for this clone: Mismatch with germline at one junction end may stem from a read error. The genes are TRBV7-7 and TRBJ2-7; D not resolved. The CDR3 consists of 13 residues. The germline V gene encodes CDR1 SSHAT and CDR2 FNYEAQ (reference sequence). In DNA form, the CDR3 reads TGTGCTAGCAGCTTAGATGTCGCCTACGAGCAGTACTTC. This gives the protein CASSLDVAYEQYF.

V gene TRBV28 combines with J gene TRBJ2-1; 9 nucleotides align to TRBD1. This CDR3 has 14 residues. The germline V gene has CDR1 MDHEN and CDR2 SYDVKM. Losses at the gene ends were 5 bases for V and 7 bases for J; bases not matched to a gene: 6. The CDR3 DNA reads TGTGCCAGCAGTGACGACAGGGGGATTAATGAGCAGTTCTTC. It specifies CASSDDRGINEQFF. Supplemented by reference TRBV28 and TRBJ2-1, the full variable domain reads DVKVTQSSRYLVKRTGEKVFLECVQDMDHENMFWYRQDPGLGLRLIYFSYDVKMKEKGDIPEGYSVSREKKERFSLILESASTNQTSMYLCASSDDRGINEQFFGPGTRLTVL.

CDR3 amino acids: CASSYPWQGVAEAFF. The CDR3 DNA sequence: TGTGCCAGCAGTTACCCGTGGCAGGGGGTGGCTGAAGCTTTCTTT. The chain joins TRBV6-5 to TRBJ1-1; 7 nucleotides agree with TRBD1. Trimming took 2 bases from V and 6 from J; bases not matched to a gene: 9. CDR3 size: 15 residues. The V gene's germline CDR1 is MNHEY and CDR2 SVGAGI.

V gene TRBV5-6 combines with J gene TRBJ1-5, with a possible D match to TRBD1 (6 bases). This CDR3 is 17 amino acids long. CDR1 SGHDT and CDR2 YYEEEE come from the germline V gene. The V gene lost 4 bases and the J gene lost 0 bases, with 17 bases spanning the gap. The CDR3 loop reads CASSLSTGPSSNQPQHF. Written as DNA, the CDR3 is TGTGCCAGCAGCCTATCGACAGGTCCCTCTAGCAATCAGCCCCAGCATTTT.

The chain links TRBV4-1 to TRBJ1-4; 10 bases are shared with TRBD1. The CDR3 spans 14 residues. The junction had 6 bases not matched to a gene; V was cut back by 7 bases and J by 7 bases. Germline CDR1 is MGHRA and CDR2 is YSYEKL. In DNA, the CDR3 is TGCGCCAGCAACGACCGGGACAGGGGTGAAAAACTGTTTTTT. Amino acid sequence: CASNDRDRGEKLFF.

V and J are TRBV7-9 and TRBJ1-1, with TRBD1 matching over 8 bases. The CDR3 is made up of 13 amino acids. Germline V gives CDR1 SEHNR, CDR2 FQNEAQ (reference sequence). J was trimmed by 8 bases and V by 5 bases; bases with no gene match: 7. The CDR3 reads CASSPPGQGEAFF. CDR3 sequence (DNA): TGTGCCAGCAGCCCACCTGGACAGGGCGAAGCTTTCTTT.

The chain joins TRBV11-2 to TRBJ2-1, with 11 bases lining up with TRBD2. The CDR3 consists of 17 residues. CDR1 and CDR2 from the germline V gene are SGHAT and FQNNGV. J was trimmed by 4 bases and V by 6 bases; bases with no gene match: 11. In DNA form, the CDR3 reads TGTGCCAGCAGGACCTATGGGGTAGCGGGAGGGTACAATGAGCAGTTCTTC. This sequence encodes CASRTYGVAGGYNEQFF.

As to this clone: This CDR3 is also generated by other DNA sequences in the sample. CDR3 in amino acids: CSVEGGLAGVETQYF. Here the CDR3 DNA reads TGCAGCGTTGAAGGTGGCCTAGCGGGAGTAGAGACCCAGTACTTC. The chain couples TRBV29-1 to TRBJ2-5; the match to TRBD2 covers 10 bases. The CDR3 runs 15 residues. J was trimmed by 4 bases and V by 1 base; bases with no gene match: 6. The germline CDR1 and CDR2 sequences are SQVTM and ANQGSEA. Combining the CDR3 with reference TRBV29-1 and TRBJ2-5 gives the whole variable domain SAVISQKPSRDICQRGTSLTIQCQVDSQVTMMFWYRQQPGQSLTLIATANQGSEATYESGFVIDKFPISRPNLTFSTLTVSNMSPEDSSIYLCSVEGGLAGVETQYFGPGTRLLVL.

The rearrangement joins TRBV5-1 to TRBJ2-3; no clear D gene. Per germline, CDR1 SGHRS and CDR2 YFSETQ. The CDR3 runs 10 residues. V was shortened by 4 bases and J by 5 bases, with 2 bases between the two germline ends. The CDR3, as DNA: TGCGCCAGCAGCGGAGATACGCAGTATTTT. It is translated as CASSGDTQYF.